The T cell receptor (beta chain) described here comes from a study of T cell responses to AZD1222 COVID-19 vaccine. Whole-study findings and limits: Spike-specific TCR breadth and depth grew following two AZD1222 doses. Baseline seropositives among AZD1222 recipients totaled only 5 to 7. Donor demographics were predominantly white British with a female majority; clonal diversity may be underestimated.

TCRdb keeps only in-frame clones here, not all; method: immunoSEQ multiplex PCR. This sample carries over 110,000 clones, roughly nine tenths of them seen once, and the ten largest clones take 9.3%. Comments on this clone: The antigen is undetermined.

The germline CDR1 and CDR2 sequences are SGHTA and FQGNSA. V was clipped by 4 bases and J by 4 bases; unmatched bases: 6. This CDR3 contains 14 residues. This TCR came from an adult who received the AZD1222 COVID-19 vaccine. This material consisted of peripheral blood, taken 28 days after the second AZD1222 dose. The chain recombines TRBV7-2 with TRBJ1-1; 7 nucleotides match TRBD1. CDR3 coding DNA: TGTGCCAGCAGCTACGGACAGGTCTCCACTGAAGCTTTCTTT. It is translated as CASSYGQVSTEAFF.